Below are 27 T cell receptor beta chains sequenced from a single sample in a study of blood T cell repertoires in COVID-19 (dated by TCRdb to 2020 to 2021). The library was built by means of the immunoSEQ multiplex PCR assay. What TCRdb holds here is the immuneACCESS table cut down to in-frame rearrangements. Part of the clones is not present; checked against another copy, under half of the missing clones reflect an unresolved V gene, and the others are unexplained. Present in this sample are about 99,000 clones, about 86% of which were seen just once. Clones ranked in the top ten supply about 3% of the sample. Source material: peripheral blood. The receptors shown here come from a human donor in a cohort sampled during active COVID-19.

The genes are TRBV4-3 and TRBJ2-7; TRBD2 aligns across 9 bases. This CDR3 contains 16 residues. CDR1 is LGHNA, CDR2 YSLEER, per germline. The V and J ends lost 0 bases and 3 bases, in that order; junction bases with no gene match: 6. The chain's CDR3 is CASSQDLASGNYEQYF. Written as DNA, the CDR3 is TGCGCCAGCAGCCAAGACCTGGCTAGCGGGAACTACGAGCAGTACTTC.

This chain joins TRBV27 and TRBJ1-5; 8 bases match TRBD1. The CDR3 runs to 16 residues. Germline CDR1 MNHEY, CDR2 SMNVEV (reference sequence). J was trimmed by 5 bases and V by 6 bases; bases with no gene match: 12. DNA for the CDR3: TGTGCCAGCAGGGAGGGACCGGCAGGGGGCTATCAGCCCCAGCATTTT. It yields the protein CASREGPAGGYQPQHF.

This clone showed up just once. The rearrangement uses TRBV7-2 and TRBJ1-2; 9 positions match TRBD1. CDR1 is SGHTA and CDR2 is FQGNSA in the germline V gene. J was trimmed by 8 bases and V by 1 base; bases with no gene match: 8. The CDR3 extends over 15 amino acids. The CDR3 loop is CASSLVGQGSKGYTF. In DNA form, the CDR3 reads TGTGCCAGCAGCTTAGTGGGACAGGGTTCGAAGGGCTACACCTTC.

This chain joins TRBV25-1 and TRBJ2-7; no clear D. V lost 5 bases and J 5 bases, leaving 13 bases between the germline ends. The CDR3 runs 13 residues. The germline gives CDR1 MGHDK, CDR2 SYGVNS. The CDR3 sequence is CASSSPPADEQYF. The CDR3 nucleotides read TGTGCCAGCAGTTCCCCCCCGGCGGACGAGCAGTACTTC.

V gene TRBV3-1 (or the pseudogene TRBV3-2) combines with J gene TRBJ2-7; 7 bases are a match to TRBD2. Germline CDR1 is LGHDT and CDR2 is YNNKEL (reference sequence). The V and J ends lost 3 bases and 4 bases, in that order; junction bases with no gene match: 0. This CDR3 comprises 12 residues. CDR3 DNA: TGTGCCAGCAGCCAGGGGGGGTACGAGCAGTACTTC. Translating gives CASSQGGYEQYF.

The V and J genes are TRBV6-5 and TRBJ1-3, with no clear D. The CDR3 has 14 amino acids. V gave up 0 bases and J gave up 6 bases, with 9 bases separating them. The germline gives CDR1 MNHEY, CDR2 SVGAGI. The CDR3 loop reads CASSYSPGANTIYF. CDR3 sequence (DNA): TGTGCCAGCAGTTACTCGCCGGGTGCAAACACCATATATTTT.

This clone was counted once. The genes are TRBV5-1 and TRBJ2-5, with 8 bases aligning to TRBD1. Germline values: CDR1 SGHRS, CDR2 YFSETQ. This CDR3 spans 15 amino acids. The J segment lost 2 bases and the V segment lost 4 bases, leaving 7 bases of the junction unmatched. Written as DNA, the CDR3 is TGCGCCAGCAGCCCCTTGGGACAGGTTCAAGAGACCCAGTACTTC. It translates to CASSPLGQVQETQYF.

The chain has TRBV4-3 and TRBJ2-7, with D perhaps TRBD2 (6 bases). CDR3 length: 15 amino acids. CDR1 is LGHNA, CDR2 YSLEER, per germline. Trimming removed 4 bases at V and 2 bases at J, with 15 bases between. The CDR3 spells CASSPGDLSTYEQYF. Written as DNA, the CDR3 is TGCGCCAGCAGCCCGGGGGATCTCTCAACCTACGAGCAGTACTTC.

The V and J genes are TRBV19 and TRBJ2-3; 9 positions agree with TRBD2. CDR1 and CDR2 from the germline V gene are LNHDA and SQIVND (reference sequence). J was trimmed by 2 bases and V by 3 bases; bases with no gene match: 6. The CDR3 runs to 16 residues. The CDR3 DNA follows: TGTGCCAGTAGTATTTCCTCTAGCGGGATCACAGATACGCAGTATTTT. It codes for CASSISSSGITDTQYF. Full variable domain (outside the CDR3, taken from reference TRBV19 and TRBJ2-3): DGGITQSPKYLFRKEGQNVTLSCEQNLNHDAMYWYRQDPGQGLRLIYYSQIVNDFQKGDIAEGYSVSREKKESFPLTVTSAQKNPTAFYLCASSISSSGITDTQYFGPGTRLTVL.

V gene TRBV3-1 (or the pseudogene TRBV3-2) combines with J gene TRBJ2-3; 8 nucleotides line up with TRBD2. Trimming took 4 bases from V and 4 from J; bases not matched to a gene: 13. The CDR3 loop spans 17 amino acids. Per the germline V gene, CDR1 is LGHDT and CDR2 is YNNKEL (reference sequence). CDR3 DNA sequence: TGTGCCAGCAGCCTCTTAGCGGGGTTAATGGCTCCAGATACGCAGTATTTT. This gives the protein CASSLLAGLMAPDTQYF.

This clone appeared a single time. CDR3: CASSELRGRNSPLHF. The DNA for the CDR3 is TGTGCCAGCAGTGAATTGAGGGGGCGGAATTCACCCCTCCACTTT. V gene TRBV6-1 combines with J gene TRBJ1-6; TRBD1 aligns across 7 bases. V dropped 2 bases and J dropped 7; count of bases not matched to a gene: 5. There are 15 residues in the CDR3. Germline CDR1 reads MNHNS; CDR2 reads SASEGT.

The V and J genes are TRBV6-5 and TRBJ1-5, with 10 bases matching TRBD1. CDR1 is MNHEY, CDR2 SVGAGI, per germline. This CDR3 has 15 residues. The V gene end was trimmed by 5 bases and the J gene end by 1 base; junction bases not matched to a gene: 2. The CDR3 protein is CASSKDRGSNQPQHF. CDR3 DNA sequence: TGTGCCAGCAGTAAGGACAGGGGGAGCAATCAGCCCCAGCATTTT.

V and J are TRBV2 and TRBJ1-5; D not certain. The CDR3 has 15 amino acids. V dropped 4 bases and J dropped 2 bases, with 12 bases sitting between them. Per the germline V gene, CDR1 is SNHLY and CDR2 is FYNNEI. The CDR3 here is CASSGIGTGNQPQHF. The CDR3 DNA reads as TGTGCCAGCAGTGGAATCGGTACGGGCAATCAGCCCCAGCATTTT.

This clone occurred once. The genes are TRBV27 and TRBJ1-1, with 8 bases matching TRBD1. Germline CDR1 MNHEY, CDR2 SMNVEV (reference sequence). V shed 7 bases, J shed 4 bases, and the junction held 8 bases outside the gene matches. The CDR3 is made up of 14 amino acids. CDR3 protein: CASKSGGGGTEAFF. CDR3 bases: TGTGCCAGCAAGTCAGGGGGCGGCGGCACTGAAGCTTTCTTT.

The chain employs TRBV6-2 or TRBV6-3 and TRBJ2-3; perhaps TRBD2 as D (6 bases). V lost 5 bases and J 0 bases, leaving 21 bases between the germline ends. Germline V gene sequence: CDR1 MNHEY, CDR2 SVGEGT. The CDR3 runs to 18 residues. As DNA, the CDR3 is TGTGCCAGCAGTCCCCGTAGCGGACCTACCACTAGCACAGATACGCAGTATTTT. It codes for CASSPRSGPTTSTDTQYF.

The chain carries TRBV6-5 and TRBJ1-1, with D unclear. V lost 0 bases and J 1 base, leaving 12 bases between the germline ends. CDR3 length: 16 amino acids. Germline CDR1 reads MNHEY; CDR2 reads SVGAGI. This CDR3 is CASSYSRSHGNTEAFF. The CDR3 nucleotides are TGTGCCAGCAGTTACTCGAGAAGCCACGGGAACACTGAAGCTTTCTTT.

For the CDR3, the DNA is TGTGCCAGCAGTGTTCGGGTCGATCAGCCCCAGCATTTT. Protein: CASSVRVDQPQHF. The V and J genes are TRBV2 and TRBJ1-5; no definite D call. Germline V CDR1 and CDR2: SNHLY, FYNNEI. The germline V and J ends were trimmed by 4 bases and 5 bases, with 9 bases remaining between them. The CDR3 is 13 amino acids.

The gene calls are TRBV6-5 and TRBJ2-3; unclear D gene. V was trimmed by 2 bases and J by 3 bases, leaving 6 bases between them. Germline lookup yields CDR1 MNHEY and CDR2 SVGAGI. The CDR3 covers 13 residues. CDR3 amino acids: CASSYPGTDTQYF. In nucleotides, the CDR3 is TGTGCCAGCAGTTACCCGGGTACAGATACGCAGTATTTT.

V usage is TRBV4-3 and J usage is TRBJ2-7, with TRBD2 matching 11 bases. The V gene end was trimmed by 0 bases and the J gene end by 8 bases; junction bases not matched to a gene: 6. The germline V gene encodes CDR1 LGHNA and CDR2 YSLEER. CDR3 length: 15 amino acids. This CDR3 reads CASSQDGTSGVKQYF. CDR3 DNA sequence: TGCGCCAGCAGCCAAGATGGGACTAGCGGAGTCAAGCAGTACTTC.

The V and J genes are TRBV9 and TRBJ2-3; D not certain. V was pared by 0 bases and J by 7 bases, with 12 bases between. The CDR3 has 14 amino acids. Germline CDR1 is SGDLS and CDR2 is YYNGEE. The CDR3 bases are TGTGCCAGCAGCGTAGAAGACACACCAAATACGCAGTATTTT. It encodes CASSVEDTPNTQYF. Full variable domain (outside the CDR3, taken from reference TRBV9 and TRBJ2-3): DSGVTQTPKHLITATGQRVTLRCSPRSGDLSVYWYQQSLDQGLQFLIQYYNGEERAKGNILERFSAQQFPDLHSELNLSSLELGDSALYFCASSVEDTPNTQYFGPGTRLTVL.

This chain connects TRBV19 to TRBJ2-2; TRBD2 aligns across 13 bases. The CDR3 sequence is 14 residues long. With 6 bases clipped from V and 6 bases from J, the junction kept 1 base outside the gene matches. Germline values: CDR1 LNHDA, CDR2 SQIVND (reference sequence). CDR3 protein: CASRGTSGAGELFF. In DNA form, the CDR3 reads TGTGCCAGTAGGGGGACTAGCGGGGCCGGGGAGCTGTTTTTT.

The V gene is TRBV7-6, the J gene TRBJ2-3, with TRBD2 matching over 13 bases. J was trimmed by 4 bases and V by 5 bases; bases with no gene match: 6. This CDR3 has 16 amino acids. Germline loops: CDR1 SGHVS, CDR2 FNYEAQ. CDR3 sequence: CASSHRLAGGADTQYF. CDR3 nucleotide sequence: TGTGCCAGCAGCCACCGACTAGCGGGGGGTGCAGATACGCAGTATTTT.

This chain uses TRBV30 with TRBJ2-7, with D possibly being TRBD2 (7 bases). V was cut by 8 bases and J by 3 bases, with 14 bases left in between. The CDR3 is 12 residues long. Germline-derived CDR1 and CDR2 are GTSNPN and SVGIG (reference sequence). CDR3 nucleotides: TGTGCCGGGGGGGGCAGGGGCTACGAGCAGTACTTC. Its translation: CAGGGRGYEQYF.

The rearrangement uses TRBV2 and TRBJ1-1, with D tentatively TRBD1 (5 bases). The germline gives CDR1 SNHLY, CDR2 FYNNEI. Trimming took off 6 bases at V and 7 bases at J, with 18 bases between the two ends. The CDR3 consists of 14 residues. The CDR3 spells CASRDRRVQNEAFF. The DNA for the CDR3 is TGTGCCAGCAGGGACCGCAGGGTTCAGAATGAAGCTTTCTTT.

The V call is TRBV29-1, the J call TRBJ2-1; no clear D. Germline V gene sequence: CDR1 SQVTM, CDR2 ANQGSEA. Trimming removed 3 bases at V and 6 bases at J, with 9 bases between. This CDR3 spans 12 amino acids. CDR3 sequence reads: CSVEYSPNEQFF. CDR3 DNA: TGCAGCGTTGAGTATAGCCCCAATGAGCAGTTCTTC.

V gene TRBV10-3 combines with J gene TRBJ2-3, with a weak D call TRBD2 (5 bases). Trimming cost V 3 bases and J 1 base, with 14 bases left between them. The CDR3 extends over 16 amino acids. Germline CDR1 is ENHRY and CDR2 is SYGVKD. CDR3 nucleotides: TGTGCCATCAGTGATGTAGGACTGGCTCGCACAGATACGCAGTATTTT. Encoded protein: CAISDVGLARTDTQYF.

The genes are TRBV5-1 and TRBJ2-1; 8 bases are shared with TRBD2. With 4 bases clipped from V and 6 bases from J, the junction kept 12 bases outside the gene matches. Germline V gives CDR1 SGHRS, CDR2 YFSETQ. The CDR3 has 16 amino acids. CDR3 region: CASSQGSSGLANEQFF. The CDR3 nucleotides read TGCGCCAGCAGCCAAGGTTCTAGCGGGTTGGCCAATGAGCAGTTCTTC. The full variable domain, rest sourced from reference TRBV5-1 and TRBJ2-1, is KAGVTQTPRYLIKTRGQQVTLSCSPISGHRSVSWYQQTPGQGLQFLFEYFSETQRNKGNFPGRFSGRQFSNSRSEMNVSTLELGDSALYLCASSQGSSGLANEQFFGPGTRLTVL.